This T cell receptor beta chain was recorded in a study of blood T cell repertoires in COVID-19. Across the study: COVID-19 samples from acute and convalescent phases originated in the United States, Italy and Spain.

The CDR3 extends over 13 amino acids. Deletions cut 5 bases from V and 4 bases from J, with 9 bases between. Per the germline V gene, CDR1 is MNHNY and CDR2 is SVGAGI (reference sequence). Authors' data handling: Amplification of reference gene primers provided the estimated nucleated cell counts. Assay: immunoSEQ multiplex PCR; the TCRdb copy retains only in-frame clones and omits some. V and J calls plus clone size are reproduced from that table; the DNA served to infer D and trimming. The sample holds 130,000 to 150,000 clones; around 84% are singletons and the top ten take 30% to 45%. This sequence originates from a human donor in a cohort sampled during active COVID-19. Sequenced sample: peripheral blood. The rearrangement uses TRBV6-6 and TRBJ1-5; D not certain. The CDR3 reads CASSTALNQPQHF. As DNA, the CDR3 is TGTGCCAGCAGTACTGCCTTAAATCAGCCCCAGCATTTT.